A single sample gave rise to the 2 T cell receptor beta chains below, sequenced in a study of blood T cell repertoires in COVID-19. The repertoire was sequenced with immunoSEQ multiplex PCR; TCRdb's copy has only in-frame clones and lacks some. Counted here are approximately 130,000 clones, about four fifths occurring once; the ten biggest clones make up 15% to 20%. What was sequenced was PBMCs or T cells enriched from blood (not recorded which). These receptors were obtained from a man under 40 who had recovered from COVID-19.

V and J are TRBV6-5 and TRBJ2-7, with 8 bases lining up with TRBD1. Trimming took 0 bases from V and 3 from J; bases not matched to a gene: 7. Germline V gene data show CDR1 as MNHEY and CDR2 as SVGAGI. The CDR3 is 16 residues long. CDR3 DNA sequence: TGTGCCAGCAGTTACTCGACGGGACAGGTTGACTACGAGCAGTACTTC. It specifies CASSYSTGQVDYEQYF.

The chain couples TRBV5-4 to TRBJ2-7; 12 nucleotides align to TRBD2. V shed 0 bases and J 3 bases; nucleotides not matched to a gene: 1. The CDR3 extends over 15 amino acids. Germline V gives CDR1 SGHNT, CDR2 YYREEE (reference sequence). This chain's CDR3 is CASSLGTSGIYEQYF. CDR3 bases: TGTGCCAGCAGCTTGGGGACTAGCGGGATCTACGAGCAGTACTTC.